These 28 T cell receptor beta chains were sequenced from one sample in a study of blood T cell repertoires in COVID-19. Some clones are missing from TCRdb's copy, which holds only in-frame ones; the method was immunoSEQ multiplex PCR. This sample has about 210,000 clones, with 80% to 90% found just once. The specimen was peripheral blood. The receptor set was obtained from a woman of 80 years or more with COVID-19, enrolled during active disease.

The CDR3, as DNA: TGCGCCAGCAGCCAAGCGGGGGGGGGACGAAACAATGAGCAGTTCTTC. Encoded protein: CASSQAGGGRNNEQFF. The chain has TRBV4-1 and TRBJ2-1; 8 bases are shared with TRBD2. The CDR3 is made up of 16 amino acids. Unmatched junction bases numbered 7, after V lost 1 base and J lost 5 bases. Germline lookup yields CDR1 MGHRA and CDR2 YSYEKL.

The CDR3 loop reads CASSPTSGNTGELFF. DNA for the CDR3: TGTGCCAGCAGCCCGACTAGCGGGAACACCGGGGAGCTGTTTTTT. The J gene is TRBJ2-2, the V gene TRBV11-2; TRBD2 matches 9 bases. The germline CDR1 and CDR2 sequences are SGHAT and FQNNGV. The J segment lost 1 base and the V segment lost 5 bases, leaving 2 bases of the junction unmatched. The CDR3 is 15 residues long.

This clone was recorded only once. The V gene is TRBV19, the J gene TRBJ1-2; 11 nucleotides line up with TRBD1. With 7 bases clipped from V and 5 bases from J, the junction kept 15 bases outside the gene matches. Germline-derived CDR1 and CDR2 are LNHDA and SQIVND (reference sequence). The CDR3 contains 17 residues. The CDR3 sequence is CASTAQGRTGGDYGYTF. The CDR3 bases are TGTGCCAGTACCGCACAGGGGAGGACAGGGGGCGATTATGGCTACACCTTC. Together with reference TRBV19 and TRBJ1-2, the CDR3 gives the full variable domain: DGGITQSPKYLFRKEGQNVTLSCEQNLNHDAMYWYRQDPGQGLRLIYYSQIVNDFQKGDIAEGYSVSREKKESFPLTVTSAQKNPTAFYLCASTAQGRTGGDYGYTFGSGTRLTVV.

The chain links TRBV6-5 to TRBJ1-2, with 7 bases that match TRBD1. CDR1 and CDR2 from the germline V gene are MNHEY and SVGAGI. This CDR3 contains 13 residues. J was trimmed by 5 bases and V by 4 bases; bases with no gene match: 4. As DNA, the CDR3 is TGTGCCAGCAGTTCGTACAGGGGATATGGCTACACCTTC. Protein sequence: CASSSYRGYGYTF.

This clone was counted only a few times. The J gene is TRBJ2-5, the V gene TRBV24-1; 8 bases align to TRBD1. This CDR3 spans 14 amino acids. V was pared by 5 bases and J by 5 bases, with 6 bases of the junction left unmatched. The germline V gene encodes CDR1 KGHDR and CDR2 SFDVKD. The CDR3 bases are TGTGCCACCAGTGCCCAGGGGGCACTGGAGACCCAGTACTTC. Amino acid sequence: CATSAQGALETQYF.

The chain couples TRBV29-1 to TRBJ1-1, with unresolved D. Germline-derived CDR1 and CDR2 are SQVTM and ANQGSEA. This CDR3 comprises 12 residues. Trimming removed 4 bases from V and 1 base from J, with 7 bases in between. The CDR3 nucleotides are TGCAGCGTTGTTGAGGGGAACACTGAAGCTTTCTTT. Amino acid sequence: CSVVEGNTEAFF.

The CDR3 here is CASSLGSGRTWRAYEQYV. The DNA for the CDR3 is TGTGCCAGCAGCTTAGGGTCAGGGAGGACATGGAGAGCCTACGAGCAGTACGTC. V is TRBV5-6 and J is TRBJ2-7; weak D call: TRBD2 (6 bases). Germline loops: CDR1 SGHDT, CDR2 YYEEEE. The V end was cut by 2 bases, the J end by 2 bases, with 23 bases between. This CDR3 has 18 residues.

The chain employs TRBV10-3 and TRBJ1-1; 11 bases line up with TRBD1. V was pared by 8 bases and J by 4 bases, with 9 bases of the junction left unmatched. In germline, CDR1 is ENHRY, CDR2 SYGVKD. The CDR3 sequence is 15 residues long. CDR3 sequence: CAIGGGQGGGTEAFF. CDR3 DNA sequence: TGTGCCATCGGCGGGGGACAGGGGGGAGGCACTGAAGCTTTCTTT.

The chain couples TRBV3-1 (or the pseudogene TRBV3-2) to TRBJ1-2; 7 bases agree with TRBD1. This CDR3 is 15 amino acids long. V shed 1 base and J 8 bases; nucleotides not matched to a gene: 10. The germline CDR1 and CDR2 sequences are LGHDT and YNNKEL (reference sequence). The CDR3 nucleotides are TGTGCCAGCAGCCAAGCTGAACGGACAGGTTCCGGCTACACCTTC. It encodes CASSQAERTGSGYTF.

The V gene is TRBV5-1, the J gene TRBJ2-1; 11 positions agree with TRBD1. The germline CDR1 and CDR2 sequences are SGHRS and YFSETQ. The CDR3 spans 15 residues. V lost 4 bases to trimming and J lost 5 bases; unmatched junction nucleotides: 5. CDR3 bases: TGCGCCAGCAGCCCTGGGACAGGGGGGAACAATGAGCAGTTCTTC. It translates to CASSPGTGGNNEQFF.

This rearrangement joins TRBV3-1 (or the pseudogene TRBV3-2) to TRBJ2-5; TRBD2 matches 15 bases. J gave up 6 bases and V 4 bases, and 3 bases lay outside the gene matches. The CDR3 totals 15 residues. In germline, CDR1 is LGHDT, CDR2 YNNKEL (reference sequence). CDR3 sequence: CASSRGTSGGKTQYF. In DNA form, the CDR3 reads TGTGCCAGCAGCCGCGGGACTAGCGGGGGGAAGACCCAGTACTTC.

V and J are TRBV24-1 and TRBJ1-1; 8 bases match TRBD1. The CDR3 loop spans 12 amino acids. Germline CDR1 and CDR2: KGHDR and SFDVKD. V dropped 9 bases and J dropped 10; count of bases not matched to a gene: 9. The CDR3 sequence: CATSTEQGVAFF. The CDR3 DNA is TGTGCCACCTCAACAGAACAGGGGGTAGCTTTCTTT.

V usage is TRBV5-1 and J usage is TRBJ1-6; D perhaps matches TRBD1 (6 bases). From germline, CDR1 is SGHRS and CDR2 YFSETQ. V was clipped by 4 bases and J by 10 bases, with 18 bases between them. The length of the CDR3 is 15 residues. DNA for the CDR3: TGCGCCAGCAGCCCCTTTTCAGGGGCCCCCTCACCCCTCCACTTT. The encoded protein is CASSPFSGAPSPLHF.

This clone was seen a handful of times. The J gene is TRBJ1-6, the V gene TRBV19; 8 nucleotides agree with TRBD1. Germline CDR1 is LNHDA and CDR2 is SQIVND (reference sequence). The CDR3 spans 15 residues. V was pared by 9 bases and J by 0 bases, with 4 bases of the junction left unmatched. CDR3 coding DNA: TGTGCCAGCCGGGACAGGAGCTCCTATAATTCACCCCTCCACTTT. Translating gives CASRDRSSYNSPLHF.

The CDR3 loop reads CASSPDGGLYGYTF. The CDR3 coding sequence is TGTGCCAGCAGTCCGGACGGAGGTCTCTATGGCTACACCTTC. The V call is TRBV6-2 or TRBV6-3, the J call TRBJ1-2; no firm D call. V was cut by 5 bases and J by 4 bases, with 14 bases left in between. The CDR3 is 14 residues long. Germline V gene data show CDR1 as MNHEY and CDR2 as SVGEGT.

The CDR3 DNA sequence: TGTGCCACCAGTGATCCCCGAGGGTACTATGGCTACACCTTC. Translated: CATSDPRGYYGYTF. The J gene is TRBJ1-2, the V gene TRBV24-1; D is uncertain. V dropped 3 bases and J dropped 3 bases, with 10 bases sitting between them. Germline CDR1 is KGHDR and CDR2 is SFDVKD. The CDR3 consists of 14 residues.

The CDR3 DNA reads TGTGCCACCAGTGATCCGGGACAGGTAGGAGAGACCCAGTACTTC. Its translation: CATSDPGQVGETQYF. The genes are TRBV24-1 and TRBJ2-5, with TRBD1 matching 8 bases. V lost 3 bases and J lost 4; bases outside the gene matches: 6. The V gene's germline CDR1 is KGHDR and CDR2 SFDVKD. This CDR3 has 15 residues.

The CDR3 nucleotides read TGTGCCAGCAGCGAGGGCCTAACCGGATACGAGCAGTACGTC. It translates to CASSEGLTGYEQYV. V is TRBV6-5 and J is TRBJ2-7; the D gene is possibly TRBD2 (5 bases). Germline lookup yields CDR1 MNHEY and CDR2 SVGAGI. Trimming removed 6 bases at V and 4 bases at J, with 16 bases between. This CDR3 is 14 amino acids long.

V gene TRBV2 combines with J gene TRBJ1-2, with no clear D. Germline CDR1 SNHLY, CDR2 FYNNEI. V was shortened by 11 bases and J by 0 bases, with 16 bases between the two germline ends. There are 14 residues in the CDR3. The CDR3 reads CAASFTAANYGYTF. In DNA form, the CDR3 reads TGTGCCGCATCCTTTACAGCTGCTAACTATGGCTACACCTTC. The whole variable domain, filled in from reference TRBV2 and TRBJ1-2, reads EPEVTQTPSHQVTQMGQEVILRCVPISNHLYFYWYRQILGQKVEFLVSFYNNEISEKSEIFDDQFSVERPDGSNFTLKIRSTKLEDSAMYFCAASFTAANYGYTFGSGTRLTVV.

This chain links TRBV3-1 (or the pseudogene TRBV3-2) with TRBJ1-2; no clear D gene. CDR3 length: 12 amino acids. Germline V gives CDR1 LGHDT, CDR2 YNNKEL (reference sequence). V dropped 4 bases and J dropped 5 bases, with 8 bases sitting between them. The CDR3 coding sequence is TGTGCCAGCAGCCTCCCGGGGTATGGCTACACCTTC. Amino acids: CASSLPGYGYTF.

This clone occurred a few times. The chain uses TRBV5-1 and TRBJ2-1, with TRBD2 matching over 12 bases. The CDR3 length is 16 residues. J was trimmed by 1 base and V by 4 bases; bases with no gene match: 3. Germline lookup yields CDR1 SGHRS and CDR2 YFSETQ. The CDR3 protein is CASSASGGASYNEQFF. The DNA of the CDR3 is TGCGCCAGCAGCGCTAGCGGGGGGGCTTCCTACAATGAGCAGTTCTTC.

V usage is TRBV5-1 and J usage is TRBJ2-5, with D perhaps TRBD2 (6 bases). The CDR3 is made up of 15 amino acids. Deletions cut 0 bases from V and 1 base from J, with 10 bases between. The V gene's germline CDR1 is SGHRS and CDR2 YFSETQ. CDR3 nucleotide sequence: TGCGCCAGCAGCTTGGCGGGGGACCTCCAAGAGACCCAGTACTTC. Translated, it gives CASSLAGDLQETQYF. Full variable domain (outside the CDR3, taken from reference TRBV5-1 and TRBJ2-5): KAGVTQTPRYLIKTRGQQVTLSCSPISGHRSVSWYQQTPGQGLQFLFEYFSETQRNKGNFPGRFSGRQFSNSRSEMNVSTLELGDSALYLCASSLAGDLQETQYFGPGTRLLVL.

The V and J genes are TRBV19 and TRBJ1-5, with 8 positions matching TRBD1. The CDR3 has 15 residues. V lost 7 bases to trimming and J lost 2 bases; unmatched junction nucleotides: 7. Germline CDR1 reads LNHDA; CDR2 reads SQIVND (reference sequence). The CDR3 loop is CASTQGVGGNQPQHF. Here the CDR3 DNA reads TGTGCCAGTACACAGGGGGTTGGTGGCAATCAGCCCCAGCATTTT.

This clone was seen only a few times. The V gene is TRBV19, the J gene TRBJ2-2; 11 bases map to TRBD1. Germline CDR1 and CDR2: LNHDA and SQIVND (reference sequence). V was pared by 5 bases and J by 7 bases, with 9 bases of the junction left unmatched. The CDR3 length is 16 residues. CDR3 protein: CASSPRDRGYLGELFF. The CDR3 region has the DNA TGTGCCAGTAGTCCTCGGGACAGGGGGTATCTCGGGGAGCTGTTTTTT. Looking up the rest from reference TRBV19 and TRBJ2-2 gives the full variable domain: DGGITQSPKYLFRKEGQNVTLSCEQNLNHDAMYWYRQDPGQGLRLIYYSQIVNDFQKGDIAEGYSVSREKKESFPLTVTSAQKNPTAFYLCASSPRDRGYLGELFFGEGSRLTVL.

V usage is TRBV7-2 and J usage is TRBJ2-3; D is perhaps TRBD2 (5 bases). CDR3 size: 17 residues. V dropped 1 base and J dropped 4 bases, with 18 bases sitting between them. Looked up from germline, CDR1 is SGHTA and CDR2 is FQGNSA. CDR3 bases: TGTGCCAGCAGCTTAGATTCCCCAGTTTTTAGCGCAGATACGCAGTATTTT. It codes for CASSLDSPVFSADTQYF. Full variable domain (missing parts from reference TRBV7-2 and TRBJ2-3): GAGVSQSPSNKVTEKGKDVELRCDPISGHTALYWYRQSLGQGLEFLIYFQGNSAPDKSGLPSDRFSAERTGGSVSTLTIQRTQQEDSAVYLCASSLDSPVFSADTQYFGPGTRLTVL.

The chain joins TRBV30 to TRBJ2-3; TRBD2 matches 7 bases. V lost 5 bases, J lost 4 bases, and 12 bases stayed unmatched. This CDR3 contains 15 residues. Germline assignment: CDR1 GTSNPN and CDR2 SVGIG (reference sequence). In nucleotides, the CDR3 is TGTGCCTGGGGGGCTGGCGGGGGAGCCCCAGATACGCAGTATTTT. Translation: CAWGAGGGAPDTQYF.

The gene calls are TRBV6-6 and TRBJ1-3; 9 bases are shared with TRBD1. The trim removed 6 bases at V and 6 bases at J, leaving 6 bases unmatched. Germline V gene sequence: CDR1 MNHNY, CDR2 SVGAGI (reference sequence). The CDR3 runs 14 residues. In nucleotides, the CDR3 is TGTGCCAGCAGCCCACAGGGGGCCCTAAACACCATATATTTT. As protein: CASSPQGALNTIYF.

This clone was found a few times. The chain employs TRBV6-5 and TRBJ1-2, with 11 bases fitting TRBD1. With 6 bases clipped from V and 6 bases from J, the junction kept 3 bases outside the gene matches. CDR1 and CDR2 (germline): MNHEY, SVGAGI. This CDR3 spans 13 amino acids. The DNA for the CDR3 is TGTGCCAGCAGGGACAGGGGGCACCATGGCTACACCTTC. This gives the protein CASRDRGHHGYTF.